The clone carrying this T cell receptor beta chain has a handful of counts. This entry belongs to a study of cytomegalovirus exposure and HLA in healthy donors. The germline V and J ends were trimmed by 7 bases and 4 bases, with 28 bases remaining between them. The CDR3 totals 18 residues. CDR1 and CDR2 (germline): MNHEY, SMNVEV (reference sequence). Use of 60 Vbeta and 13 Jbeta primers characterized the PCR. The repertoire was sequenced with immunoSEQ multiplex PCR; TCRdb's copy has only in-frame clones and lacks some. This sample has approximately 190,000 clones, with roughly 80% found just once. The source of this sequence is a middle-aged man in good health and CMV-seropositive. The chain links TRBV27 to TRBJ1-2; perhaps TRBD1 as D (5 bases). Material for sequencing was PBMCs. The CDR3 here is CASTRARGRDSLSYGYTF. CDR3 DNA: TGTGCCAGCACCCGGGCCCGGGGCAGGGACTCCTTAAGCTATGGCTACACCTTC.